This T cell receptor (beta chain) was captured by sequencing in a study of a mutant IDH1 vaccine in newly diagnosed glioma. For the study at large: Commencement of vaccination occurred 4-6 weeks following radiotherapy alone, or concurrently with temozolomide cycles. Averaging roughly 40 years of age, treated patients were around 62% male and 37.5% female. Most patients had received both radiotherapy and temozolomide, the prior options being radiotherapy, temozolomide, or both.

This clone showed up just once. Its antigen remains unidentified. Time point: week 11, during vaccination. Doses of 300 ug of mutant IDH1 20-mer peptide were given with topical imiquimod. This CDR3 comprises 12 residues. Deletions cut 0 bases from V and 9 bases from J, with 7 bases between. The V gene's germline CDR1 is SGHRS and CDR2 YFSETQ. Using immunoSEQ multiplex PCR, the repertoire was profiled, and TCRdb retains in-frame clones only, with some absent. The table includes fewer than 150,000 clones, about nine tenths detected once. The gene calls are TRBV5-1 and TRBJ2-1, with unresolved D. The receptor's source is a woman in her forties or fifties with glioma. This specimen consisted of PBMCs, obtained from a glioma patient whose treatment included an IDH1 peptide vaccine. The CDR3 loop reads CASSLELTEQFF. CDR3 coding DNA: TGCGCCAGCAGCTTGGAACTAACTGAGCAGTTCTTC.